Below, 5 T cell receptor beta chains from the same sample are listed, as sequenced in a study of blood T cell repertoires in COVID-19. Repertoires were generated with immunoSEQ multiplex PCR, while TCRdb's copy carries only in-frame clones and drops some. The sample includes over 150,000 clones, about 87% seen only once; the top ten take around 0.6%. The specimen was peripheral blood. These receptors all come from a man in his sixties with COVID-19, enrolled during active disease.

The chain recombines TRBV6-5 with TRBJ2-7, with 8 nucleotides matching TRBD1. V was clipped by 4 bases and J by 9 bases; unmatched bases: 8. Looked up from germline, CDR1 is MNHEY and CDR2 is SVGAGI. CDR3 length: 13 residues. As DNA, the CDR3 is TGTGCCAGCAGTTTCCAGGGGGCCTCCGGGCAGTACTTC. It specifies CASSFQGASGQYF.

This clone was detected only once. This rearrangement joins TRBV12-3 or TRBV12-4 to TRBJ1-2; no definite D call. This CDR3 region has 12 residues. The V and J ends lost 7 bases and 0 bases respectively, with 6 bases between them. The CDR3 loop is CASTTPNYGYTF. The CDR3, as DNA: TGTGCCAGCACGACTCCTAACTATGGCTACACCTTC.

The chain uses TRBV10-3 and TRBJ2-3; 7 nucleotides line up with TRBD1. This CDR3 region has 14 residues. V lost 8 bases, J lost 2 bases, and 7 bases stayed unmatched. CDR1 ENHRY and CDR2 SYGVKD come from the germline V gene. CDR3 in DNA: TGTGCCATCGCCCGGGACAGAAACACAGATACGCAGTATTTT. Translation gives CAIARDRNTDTQYF.

This clone appeared once. V and J are TRBV28 and TRBJ1-1; 7 nucleotides line up with TRBD1. The CDR3 extends over 13 amino acids. J gave up 1 base and V 9 bases, and 5 bases lay outside the gene matches. Germline CDR1 and CDR2: MDHEN and SYDVKM. The DNA for the CDR3 is TGTGCCAGTGCGGGACAGACGAACACTGAAGCTTTCTTT. This codes for CASAGQTNTEAFF.

J is TRBJ2-1 and V is TRBV12-5; D is unresolved. The germline gives CDR1 LGHNT, CDR2 FRNRAP. With 3 bases removed from V and 1 base from J, the gap between germline ends came to 10 bases. The CDR3 runs 15 residues. The CDR3 sequence is CASGLDLRSYNEQFF. In DNA form, the CDR3 reads TGTGCTAGTGGTTTAGACCTCAGGTCCTACAATGAGCAGTTCTTC.